This TCR beta chain was obtained from a study of cytomegalovirus exposure and HLA in healthy donors listed by TCRdb under 2017. Background on the whole study: According to a later analysis, the roughly 120 validation repertoires were produced on the same platform as the 680 or so repertoires of the first cohort. The aim of the study was to test whether cataloging public T cell receptors could identify signatures of past pathogen exposure. A separate validation cohort of roughly 110 different subjects was used in addition to the 666-subject first cohort. High-throughput TCR immunosequencing, statistical association of individual TCRs with disease status, and machine learning were combined to predict cytomegalovirus infection status.

Trimming leaves V shorter by 5 bases and J shorter by 5 bases, with the junction holding 6 bases beyond the gene matches. The germline V gene sets CDR1 to SNHLY and CDR2 to FYNNEI. The CDR3, cysteine through phenylalanine, is 13 amino acids long. The read is trimmed to its CDR3 DNA, 39 bases read in frame from base 1. The donors belonged to the validation cohort of about 120 subjects, which was separate from the roughly 670-subject first cohort. The research as a whole found: A few of the identified cytomegalovirus-associated TCR beta chains were confirmed in vitro to be specific for cytomegalovirus antigens. The study gave a list of around 170 TCR beta chains associated with cytomegalovirus. In both the original and validation cohorts, the classifier was reported to diagnose cytomegalovirus status with high specificity and sensitivity. Across donors, most TCR sequences were observed very rarely, whereas some public TCRs were present in many individuals. A later analysis lacked HLA typing for the validation cohort, so it scored co-occurrence in that cohort across all 110 or so repertoires. According to the authors, the approach could potentially be generalized to other disease states and immunological phenotypes. A later analysis found that TCRs clustered in the first cohort also tended to co-occur in the 100 to 150 validation repertoires, with just under 95% of cluster scores above 0.

Only a few counts were recorded for this clone. Its antigen specificity is not known. No per-base quality is available; no much larger clone lies one base away. Library construction relied on the immunoSEQ multiplex PCR assay. From the authors' description of their analysis: A statistical classification framework was built for diagnosing cytomegalovirus status from the catalog of TCR beta chain sequences. TCRdb carries this immuneACCESS record with in-frame sequences only. Its versions omit some clonotypes, under half of them owing to an unresolved V gene in the studies checked, with the rest unexplained. The D gene and trimming were derived from the DNA, and the V and J assignments and clone size from that table. This sample is represented by more than 300,000 clones; around 86% of them were singletons. The ten largest make up over 0.8% of the sample.

This TCR derives from a woman under 30 in good health and CMV-seronegative. Sample: PBMCs. The chain is encoded by TRBV2 joined to TRBJ2-7; TRBD1 fits 7 bases in the junction. CDR3 region: CASSREQGNEQYF. Here is the DNA: TGTGCCAGCAGTAGAGAACAGGGGAACGAGCAGTACTTC.